The 6 T cell receptor beta chains below all came from one sample that was sequenced in a study of CD8 T cells in Susac syndrome. About 0.45 to 1 ug RNA was reverse transcribed with random hexamers. TCRdb analysed the immunoSEQ multiplex PCR reads with MiXCR anew, one entry per CDR3 protein. The data show 75,000 to 95,000 distinct CDR3 sequences, roughly 92% seen once. The sample taken for sequencing was CD8+ T cells from PBMCs. Source of these receptors: a human donor with Susac syndrome.

This clonotype was observed a single time. The CDR3 DNA sequence: TGTGCCAGCAGTCCCCCCGGGACAGTTGGGGGCTACACCTTC. This gives the protein CASSPPGTVGGYTF. This chain links TRBV12-3 or TRBV12-4 with TRBJ1-2; TRBD1 matches at 7 bases. V lost 5 bases and J lost 8; bases outside the gene matches: 11. The CDR3 runs 14 residues.

This chain joins TRBV12-3 or TRBV12-4 and TRBJ1-6; D uncertain. With 5 bases removed from V and 7 bases from J, the gap between germline ends came to 6 bases. This CDR3 comprises 12 residues. Here the CDR3 reads CASSRLNSPLHF. The CDR3 DNA reads as TGTGCCAGCAGTCGACTAAATTCACCCCTCCACTTT.

V is TRBV7-9 and J is TRBJ2-1; 8 bases match TRBD2. Germline V gene lookup returns CDR1 SEHNR and CDR2 FQNEAQ (reference sequence). V trimming: 2 bases; J trimming: 9 bases; junction bases outside the gene matches: 6. CDR3 size: 14 residues. In DNA, the CDR3 is TGTGCCAGCAGCTTACCGGGACTAGAATCTGAGCAGTTCTTC. It is translated as CASSLPGLESEQFF.

The rearrangement joins TRBV5-6 to TRBJ1-2; D unresolved. The CDR3 consists of 16 residues. Trimming shortened V by 1 base and J by 5 bases, and 18 bases separated the two germline ends. Germline V gives CDR1 SGHDT, CDR2 YYEEEE. The CDR3 nucleotides read TGTGCCAGCAGCTTGATCGGTGTCGAAAACTCTTATGGCTACACCTTC. It yields the protein CASSLIGVENSYGYTF.

This rearrangement joins TRBV20-1 to TRBJ2-3; 7 bases fit TRBD2. The V and J ends lost 6 bases and 5 bases, in that order; junction bases with no gene match: 20. The CDR3 runs to 17 residues. CDR1 DFQATT and CDR2 SNEGSKA come from the germline V gene (reference sequence). CDR3 coding DNA: TGCAGTGCCCTATTCTCCTGGCGAGGGAGGGATAAAGATACGCAGTATTTT. Translation gives CSALFSWRGRDKDTQYF.

The chain employs TRBV11-2 and TRBJ2-3, with TRBD2 matching 12 bases. From germline, CDR1 is SGHAT and CDR2 FQNNGV. This CDR3 comprises 18 residues. V gave up 1 base and J gave up 4 bases; unmatched junction bases: 9. The CDR3 sequence: CASSLGWSSGGAPDTQYF. CDR3 nucleotide sequence: TGTGCCAGCAGCTTAGGTTGGTCTAGCGGGGGGGCTCCAGATACGCAGTATTTT. The full variable domain, its missing parts supplied by reference TRBV11-2 and TRBJ2-3, is EAGVAQSPRYKIIEKRQSVAFWCNPISGHATLYWYQQILGQGPKLLIQFQNNGVVDDSQLPKDRFSAERLKGVDSTLKIQPAKLEDSAVYLCASSLGWSSGGAPDTQYFGPGTRLTVL.